Listed below are T cell receptor beta chains from one sample, sequenced in a study of PD-1 blockade in classical Hodgkin lymphoma. Sequencing used immunoSEQ multiplex PCR; TCRdb keeps in-frame clones, though not all of them. The table shows around 24,000 clones, with approximately 67% occurring only once. The sequencing used peripheral blood mononuclear cells (PBMCs), collected before the second cycle of nivolumab. The origin of the receptors is a human donor with classical Hodgkin lymphoma. CDR3s leave out the opening cysteine and the closing phenylalanine or tryptophan. Rows may omit the clone size; those that give it use once, few, many or a size class.

v_call	j_call	clone_size	cdr3_aa
TRBV10-3	TRBJ1-1	medium-sized	AISELGTGSNTEAF
TRBV7-9	TRBJ2-7	-	ASSYTGLFYEQY
TRBV4-3	TRBJ2-1	-	ASSLLRTSGVYNEQF
TRBV25-1	TRBJ1-3	few	ASSELGNTIY
TRBV13	TRBJ2-1	-	ASSLLPVSSGRAVYNEQF
TRBV9	TRBJ2-3	-	ASSAGSRTDTQY
TRBV7-2	TRBJ1-2	-	ASSPQGVWGYT
TRBV19	TRBJ1-4	few	ASQNRGTGSEKLF
TRBV7-2	TRBJ2-5	-	ASSANGGPGPETQY
TRBV10-3	TRBJ2-1	-	AIKSAGSSYNEQF
TRBV28	TRBJ2-7	-	ASSLYAGASYEQY
TRBV28	TRBJ2-7	once	ASRKRERRGEQY
TRBV7-2	TRBJ1-1	-	ASSSWTENTEAF
TRBV5-1	TRBJ2-6	-	ASSRPGTAKEGFSGANVLT
TRBV7-2	TRBJ1-2	-	ASSLVGQNYGYT
TRBV7-2	TRBJ2-2	once	ASSARPGTSAGGGELF
TRBV6-6	TRBJ1-2	-	ASSPGQNYGYT
TRBV28	TRBJ1-5	-	ASVSGGDVQPQH
TRBV7-9	TRBJ2-3	-	ASSLTSGTDTQY
TRBV19	TRBJ2-4	-	ASRYGTGPKNIQY
TRBV7-2	TRBJ2-1	-	ASSAPYLYNEQF
TRBV9	TRBJ1-5	-	ASSVEGVSNQPQH
TRBV7-8	TRBJ2-6	-	ASSLASSGANVLT
TRBV11-2	TRBJ2-2	-	ASSFREPGELF
TRBV7-9	TRBJ2-1	few	ASSLTRDYNEQF
TRBV7-9	TRBJ2-3	medium-sized	ASSLSGQGRADTQY
TRBV19	TRBJ2-2	medium-sized	ASSMREVRTGELF